Presented here are 2 T cell receptor beta chains from one specimen sequenced in a study of response to subunit inactivated influenza vaccine. TCRdb reanalysed the RT-PCR reads using MiXCR and keeps one entry per CDR3 protein. The data hold hundreds of thousands of distinct CDR3 sequences, with around 16% observed a single time. Sequenced here: PBMCs from blood, sampled 11 to 12 days after vaccination. The origin of the receptors is a man aged 50-59 years who received an inactivated influenza vaccine.

This clonotype has only a few counts. The chain joins TRBV5-5 to TRBJ2-1, with 7 bases identical to TRBD1. Losses at the gene ends were 2 bases for V and 1 base for J; bases not matched to a gene: 6. Germline CDR1 and CDR2: SGHKS and YYEKEE (reference sequence). The CDR3 extends over 16 amino acids. The DNA of the CDR3 is TGTGCCAGCAGCTTAAACCCACAGGGGTCCTACAATGAGCAGTTCTTC. It codes for CASSLNPQGSYNEQFF.

This clonotype was counted between two and nine times. The rearrangement uses TRBV28 and TRBJ1-4, with D maybe TRBD1 (5 bases). The CDR3 has 15 amino acids. Per the germline V gene, CDR1 is MDHEN and CDR2 is SYDVKM. Trimming took off 5 bases at V and 4 bases at J, with 14 bases between the two ends. The CDR3 loop is CASSKPGRLNEKLFF. The CDR3 DNA reads as TGTGCCAGCAGTAAACCGGGACGGCTTAATGAAAAACTGTTTTTT.